This T cell receptor (beta chain) was sequenced in a study of glioma-infiltrating T cells after dendritic cell vaccination (dated by TCRdb to about 2016). A note on the overall study: A cohort of roughly 15 glioblastoma patients from Phase I and II dendritic cell vaccination trials was included, of whom 9 were newly diagnosed and 6 had recurrent disease. In glioblastoma patients vaccinated with dendritic cells, deep sequencing of TCR beta CDR3 regions served to measure the amount of tumor-infiltrating lymphocytes and to compare repertoires between tumor and blood. Survival after dendritic cell vaccination was correlated with TCR sequencing metrics, including TIL content and tumor-blood repertoire overlap. Between the early 2000s and the early 2010s, the patients were given dendritic cell vaccination pulsed with autologous tumor lysate. Each patient got three intradermal injections of the dendritic cell vaccine, spaced at biweekly intervals, in the arm below the axilla. To make the vaccine, monocyte-derived dendritic cells were cultured for under eight days with IL-4 and GM-CSF and then pulsed overnight with autologous tumor lysate. Broad study findings and their caveats: The three-group TCR overlap response model was characterized as speculative, and prospective validation of the model was stated to be required. Longer time to progression and overall survival after dendritic cell vaccination were predicted by higher estimated pretreatment TIL content. TCR clonality showed no direct relationship with survival, which suggests that a diverse polyclonal response may matter. The cohort was small and heterogeneous, only a few patients had full blood and tumor sets, and even fewer had initial-recurrent tumor pairs.

Note on this clone: This clone's antigen is unknown. Qualities for individual bases were not recorded, and no much larger clone is one base off.

Patients were selected for having adequate residual fresh-frozen tumor tissue and more than two years of available survival data. None of the glioblastoma patients carried an isocitrate dehydrogenase mutation, although molecular status otherwise varied. PBMC collection took place before vaccination, two weeks after the third vaccination, and at tumor progression if progression occurred. The Qiagen DNeasy Blood extraction Kit was used for extraction of genomic DNA. The immunoSEQ assay amplified TCRB CDR3 regions from approximately 2 micrograms of genomic DNA, or from all available DNA when less than that amount was available. The multiplex PCR relied on 60 forward primers for TCR V beta segments and 13 reverse primers for J beta segments. To estimate the number of reads per starting template, synthetic control templates were added to each sample at limiting dilution. The Illumina HiSeq System generated 87 bp sequencing reads. The source study handled its data this way. PCR and sequencing errors were removed by a nearest neighbor algorithm that merged closely related sequences. TCR overlap was measured as the percentage of unique tumor TCR beta sequences also present in the same patient's peripheral blood. This immuneACCESS table, as held by TCRdb, lists in-frame sequences with V and J called but not all clones. Of the missing ones, under half trace to an unresolved V gene in checked studies; the others have no known cause. The DNA gave D and trimming, while V, J and clone size come from that table. This sample gives approximately 64,000 clones in total; roughly four fifths of them show up just once. The leading ten clones occupy approximately 8.5% of the sample.

This receptor was obtained from a human donor with glioblastoma. The input for sequencing was blood, taken before dendritic cell vaccination.

For the CDR3, the sequence is CASSLNVRDRGRDEQYF. The bases are TGTGCCAGCAGTTTAAATGTCCGGGACAGGGGTAGGGACGAGCAGTACTTC. The rearrangement joined TRBV28 to TRBJ2-7; TRBD1 agrees with 10 junctional bases. Ends trimmed: V by 2 bases, J by 5 bases; bases unmatched to a gene: 12. The CDR3, from cysteine to phenylalanine, totals 17 residues. Of the read, only the CDR3 DNA is kept; its 51 bases are in frame from base 1. The germline V gene sets CDR1 to MDHEN and CDR2 to SYDVKM.